The next 13 T cell receptor beta chains were all read from a single sample in a study of T-cell memory formation after mild COVID-19. TCRdb redid the calling of the 5' RACE reads with MiXCR, one entry per CDR3 protein. The profile shows 360,000 or so distinct CDR3 sequences, around 30% of them singletons. Sequencing was carried out using PBMCs or a T cell subset sorted from them (not recorded which). The source is an adult woman who had mild COVID-19 (a few samples of this study predate the infection). Cell type and time point are not known.

V usage is TRBV5-1 and J usage is TRBJ2-3; D may correspond to TRBD1 or TRBD2 (5 bases each). With 5 bases removed from V and 1 base from J, the gap between germline ends came to 14 bases. Germline CDR1 is SGHRS and CDR2 is YFSETQ. The CDR3 totals 15 residues. The CDR3 DNA sequence: TGCGCCAGCAGTATCTCGGGACGAGGCACAGATACGCAGTATTTT. It encodes CASSISGRGTDTQYF.

This chain uses TRBV25-1 with TRBJ1-2, with TRBD1 as a possible D gene (6 bases). CDR1 is MGHDK and CDR2 is SYGVNS in the germline V gene. The CDR3 contains 14 residues. V was clipped by 3 bases and J by 4 bases, with 12 bases between them. In nucleotides, the CDR3 is TGTGCCAGCAGTGAGGGACATCTGAGCTATGGCTACACCTTC. This encodes CASSEGHLSYGYTF.

The chain employs TRBV6-6 and TRBJ2-7, with TRBD2 matching over 14 bases. J was trimmed by 13 bases and V by 5 bases; bases with no gene match: 10. Germline lookup yields CDR1 MNHNY and CDR2 SVGAGI (reference sequence). CDR3 length equals 14 residues. The CDR3: CASSVAGTSGRSYF. The CDR3 region has the DNA TGTGCCAGCAGTGTAGCCGGGACTAGCGGGAGAAGTTACTTC.

CDR3 loop: CASSSLGQGNQPQHF. The CDR3 bases are TGTGCCAGCAGTTCTCTCGGACAGGGCAATCAGCCCCAGCATTTT. This chain connects TRBV6-2 or TRBV6-3 to TRBJ1-5; 7 nucleotides line up with TRBD1. Germline CDR1 reads MNHEY; CDR2 reads SVGEGT. Losses at the gene ends were 4 bases for V and 2 bases for J; bases not matched to a gene: 5. The CDR3 contains 15 residues.

The V gene is TRBV12-3 or TRBV12-4, the J gene TRBJ1-6; D uncertain. The V gene lost 6 bases and the J gene lost 6 bases, with 9 bases spanning the gap. The CDR3 sequence is 13 residues long. CDR3 protein: CASSRTANSPLHF. The CDR3 bases are TGTGCCAGCAGCAGGACCGCTAATTCACCCCTCCACTTT.

On this clonotype: At one of its ends the junction is not consistent with the germline gene, which may arise from a read error. This chain connects TRBV20-1 to TRBJ2-1, with 10 bases that match TRBD2. Germline-derived CDR1 and CDR2 are DFQATT and SNEGSKA (reference sequence). This CDR3 is 11 amino acids long. The CDR3 nucleotides read TGCAGTGCTAGGGAACCTAGCGGGAGTTCCTTC. As protein: CSAREPSGSSF.

V gene TRBV7-9 combines with J gene TRBJ2-7; 7 nucleotides align to TRBD1. V lost 5 bases to trimming and J lost 2 bases; unmatched junction nucleotides: 12. The CDR3 spans 16 residues. CDR1 is SEHNR and CDR2 is FQNEAQ in the germline V gene (reference sequence). The CDR3 region has the DNA TGTGCCAGCAGCCGCAGGGACAGCGAGATTCCCTACGAGCAGTACTTC. Encoded protein: CASSRRDSEIPYEQYF.

This clonotype was found a few times. The chain links TRBV7-2 to TRBJ2-1; D may be TRBD2 (5 bases). Trimming cost V 1 base and J 4 bases, with 8 bases left between them. Per germline, CDR1 SGHTA and CDR2 FQGNSA. This CDR3 contains 14 residues. In DNA, the CDR3 is TGTGCCAGCAGCTTAGTCCGGGAATACAATGAGCAGTTCTTC. Translated: CASSLVREYNEQFF.

This chain connects TRBV29-1 to TRBJ2-1; no firm D call. CDR3 length: 13 amino acids. V was pared by 4 bases and J by 3 bases, with 10 bases between. From germline, CDR1 is SQVTM and CDR2 ANQGSEA. The CDR3 DNA reads TGCAGCGTTGTTCGGCCGGACTACAATGAGCAGTTCTTC. Translating it yields CSVVRPDYNEQFF.

This clonotype was seen only a few times. V and J are TRBV5-6 and TRBJ1-1, with D unresolved. Germline loops: CDR1 SGHDT, CDR2 YYEEEE. The CDR3 extends over 14 amino acids. Deletions cut 4 bases from V and 0 bases from J, with 10 bases between. The DNA for the CDR3 is TGTGCCAGCAGCCTTTGGACTCTGAACACTGAAGCTTTCTTT. Translated, it gives CASSLWTLNTEAFF. Full variable domain (remainder filled in from reference TRBV5-6 and TRBJ1-1): DAGVTQSPTHLIKTRGQQVTLRCSPKSGHDTVSWYQQALGQGPQFIFQYYEEEERQRGNFPDRFSGHQFPNYSSELNVNALLLGDSALYLCASSLWTLNTEAFFGQGTRLTVV.

This clonotype has ten or more counts. The CDR3 loop reads CASSFRDRGYNEQFF. The CDR3 nucleotides read TGTGCCAGCAGCTTCCGGGACAGGGGATACAATGAGCAGTTCTTC. This sequence joins TRBV5-8 and TRBJ2-1, with TRBD1 matching over 10 bases. Losses at the gene ends were 2 bases for V and 4 bases for J; bases not matched to a gene: 3. The germline gives CDR1 SGHTS, CDR2 YDEGEE. This CDR3 contains 15 residues. Full variable domain (rest looked up from reference TRBV5-8 and TRBJ2-1): EAGVTQSPTHLIKTRGQQATLRCSPISGHTSVYWYQQALGLGLQFLLWYDEGEERNRGNFPPRFSGRQFPNYSSELNVNALELEDSALYLCASSFRDRGYNEQFFGPGTRLTVL.

This clonotype has just a few counts. The CDR3 sequence is CASSLRDRENQPQHF. The CDR3 nucleotides read TGTGCCAGCAGCCTCCGGGACAGGGAAAATCAGCCCCAGCATTTT. V and J are TRBV4-2 and TRBJ1-5, with 9 bases that match TRBD1. CDR1 LGHNA and CDR2 YNFKEQ come from the germline V gene. V lost 4 bases to trimming and J lost 4 bases; unmatched junction nucleotides: 5. The CDR3 has 15 residues.

V gene TRBV12-3 or TRBV12-4 combines with J gene TRBJ2-1, with TRBD2 matching over 7 bases. Unmatched junction bases numbered 7, after V lost 7 bases and J lost 4 bases. The CDR3 length is 14 residues. The CDR3 region is CASNPSGGYNEQFF. The CDR3 nucleotides are TGTGCCAGCAACCCCTCGGGGGGTTACAATGAGCAGTTCTTC.